A selection of T cell receptor beta chains follows, all from one sample in a study of shared clonotypes between healthy human individuals. Using immunoSEQ multiplex PCR, the repertoire was profiled, and TCRdb retains in-frame clones only, with some absent. The sample holds under 2.5 million clones, roughly 92% seen once. Material: naive CD4+ T cells from PBMCs. The source of these receptors is a man between 18 and 29 years old in good health. Some clones in this sample may be carry-over from other donors' samples. Both conserved end residues are part of each CDR3. Fields, in order: D gene, J gene, clone size, V gene, CDR3 protein, CDR3 DNA. D genes are given only for firm matches. Clone size is given for some rows only: seen once, a few or many times, or a class if the clone is expanded.

d_gene: -
j_gene: TRBJ2-6
abundance: -
v_gene: TRBV9
CDR3aa: CASSVGASSAGANVLTF
CDR3nt: TGTGCCAGCAGCGTGGGGGCGTCTTCCGCTGGGGCCAACGTCCTGACTTTC

d_gene: -
j_gene: TRBJ1-5
abundance: -
v_gene: TRBV27
CDR3aa: CASARGGAAQPQHF
CDR3nt: TGTGCCAGCGCTAGGGGGGGGGCTGCCCAGCCCCAGCATTTT

d_gene: -
j_gene: TRBJ1-4
abundance: -
v_gene: TRBV7-2
CDR3aa: CASSLGEANEKLFF
CDR3nt: TGTGCCAGCAGCTTAGGGGAGGCTAATGAAAAACTGTTTTTT

d_gene: -
j_gene: TRBJ1-1
abundance: few
v_gene: TRBV28
CDR3aa: CASGTGDTEAFF
CDR3nt: TGTGCCAGTGGGACCGGCGACACTGAAGCTTTCTTT

d_gene: -
j_gene: TRBJ2-5
abundance: -
v_gene: TRBV19
CDR3aa: CASSHPPAGETQYF
CDR3nt: TGTGCCAGTAGTCACCCCCCCGCGGGGGAGACCCAGTACTTC

d_gene: TRBD2
j_gene: TRBJ2-1
abundance: -
v_gene: TRBV4-2
CDR3aa: CASSPLLGGTSGRGQYNEQFF
CDR3nt: TGTGCCAGCAGCCCCCTACTAGGGGGGACTAGCGGGAGAGGGCAATACAATGAGCAGTTCTTC

d_gene: -
j_gene: TRBJ1-5
abundance: -
v_gene: TRBV28
CDR3aa: CASSWDTDYSNQPQHF
CDR3nt: TGTGCCAGCAGTTGGGACACCGATTATAGCAATCAGCCCCAGCATTTT

d_gene: -
j_gene: TRBJ2-5
abundance: -
v_gene: TRBV5-1
CDR3aa: CASSGGGYTEETQYF
CDR3nt: TGCGCCAGCAGTGGAGGGGGCTATACGGAAGAGACCCAGTACTTC

d_gene: -
j_gene: TRBJ1-2
abundance: once
v_gene: TRBV5-6
CDR3aa: CASSLGGRANYGYTF
CDR3nt: TGTGCCAGCAGCTTGGGAGGGCGGGCTAACTATGGCTACACCTTC

d_gene: -
j_gene: TRBJ2-7
abundance: -
v_gene: TRBV11-2
CDR3aa: CASSPLGGYYEQYF
CDR3nt: TGTGCCAGCAGCCCGCTTGGGGGCTACTACGAGCAGTACTTC

d_gene: -
j_gene: TRBJ2-5
abundance: -
v_gene: TRBV7-3
CDR3aa: CASRARETAGTQYF
CDR3nt: TGTGCCAGCAGAGCCCGTGAGACTGCAGGGACCCAGTACTTC

d_gene: TRBD2
j_gene: TRBJ2-3
abundance: -
v_gene: TRBV2
CDR3aa: CASRKGLAGAGDTQYF
CDR3nt: TGTGCCAGCAGAAAGGGACTAGCGGGAGCGGGAGATACGCAGTATTTT

d_gene: TRBD1
j_gene: TRBJ2-7
abundance: -
v_gene: TRBV28
CDR3aa: CASSQGTVTISYEQYF
CDR3nt: TGTGCCAGCAGCCAGGGGACAGTTACTATTTCCTACGAGCAGTACTTC

d_gene: TRBD1
j_gene: TRBJ2-5
abundance: -
v_gene: TRBV7-6
CDR3aa: CASSLESGRGFRETQYF
CDR3nt: TGTGCCAGCAGCTTAGAGAGTGGCAGGGGGTTCAGAGAGACCCAGTACTTC

d_gene: TRBD2
j_gene: TRBJ2-1
abundance: -
v_gene: TRBV7-9
CDR3aa: CASSLVRSSGLSNEQFF
CDR3nt: TGTGCCAGCAGCTTAGTCCGATCTAGCGGATTGAGCAATGAGCAGTTCTTC

d_gene: TRBD1
j_gene: TRBJ1-4
abundance: -
v_gene: TRBV5-1
CDR3aa: CASSPTGTGREKLFF
CDR3nt: TGCGCCAGCAGCCCAACCGGGACAGGGAGGGAAAAACTGTTTTTT

d_gene: TRBD1
j_gene: TRBJ1-2
abundance: -
v_gene: TRBV27
CDR3aa: CASSWTGTGRYYGYTF
CDR3nt: TGTGCCAGCAGTTGGACCGGGACAGGACGTTACTATGGCTACACCTTC

d_gene: TRBD1
j_gene: TRBJ2-7
abundance: -
v_gene: TRBV5-1
CDR3aa: CASSMGQGIYNEQYF
CDR3nt: TGCGCCAGCAGCATGGGACAGGGTATCTACAACGAGCAGTACTTC

d_gene: TRBD1
j_gene: TRBJ1-6
abundance: -
v_gene: TRBV6-6
CDR3aa: CASSYGTGNFDPLHF
CDR3nt: TGTGCCAGCAGTTACGGGACAGGGAATTTCGACCCCCTCCACTTT

d_gene: -
j_gene: TRBJ1-4
abundance: -
v_gene: TRBV18
CDR3aa: CASSPVGGANEKLFF
CDR3nt: TGTGCCAGCTCACCAGTCGGGGGGGCGAATGAAAAACTGTTTTTT

d_gene: TRBD2
j_gene: TRBJ2-7
abundance: -
v_gene: TRBV7-2
CDR3aa: CASSPGGTSLPYEQYF
CDR3nt: TGTGCCAGCAGCCCCGGGGGGACTTCCCTTCCCTACGAGCAGTACTTC

d_gene: -
j_gene: TRBJ1-2
abundance: -
v_gene: TRBV18
CDR3aa: CASSRNHREGYGYTF
CDR3nt: TGTGCCAGCTCACGAAACCATCGGGAGGGCTATGGCTACACCTTC

d_gene: TRBD1
j_gene: TRBJ1-1
abundance: -
v_gene: TRBV14
CDR3aa: CASSRLTGDTEAFF
CDR3nt: TGTGCCAGCAGCCGGCTGACAGGGGATACTGAAGCTTTCTTT

d_gene: TRBD1
j_gene: TRBJ2-7
abundance: -
v_gene: TRBV11-2
CDR3aa: CASSLAGTGAYEQYF
CDR3nt: TGTGCCAGCAGCTTAGCGGGGACAGGGGCCTACGAGCAGTACTTC

d_gene: -
j_gene: TRBJ1-5
abundance: -
v_gene: TRBV18
CDR3aa: CASSPSSNQPQHF
CDR3nt: TGTGCCAGCTCACCATCTAGCAATCAGCCCCAGCATTTT

d_gene: -
j_gene: TRBJ2-3
abundance: -
v_gene: TRBV11-3
CDR3aa: CASSLGGDTDTQYF
CDR3nt: TGTGCCAGCAGCTTAGGGGGGGACACAGATACGCAGTATTTT

d_gene: -
j_gene: TRBJ2-5
abundance: -
v_gene: TRBV29-1
CDR3aa: CSVVGTDDQETQYF
CDR3nt: TGCAGCGTTGTGGGGACCGACGACCAAGAGACCCAGTACTTC

d_gene: -
j_gene: TRBJ2-4
abundance: -
v_gene: TRBV28
CDR3aa: CASRGADTLAKNIQYF
CDR3nt: TGTGCCAGTCGAGGGGCGGACACCCTAGCCAAAAACATTCAGTACTTC

d_gene: -
j_gene: TRBJ2-1
abundance: -
v_gene: TRBV7-2
CDR3aa: CASSLGRDSEQFF
CDR3nt: TGTGCCAGCAGCTTGGGCAGAGACAGTGAGCAGTTCTTC

d_gene: TRBD1
j_gene: TRBJ2-7
abundance: -
v_gene: TRBV6-6
CDR3aa: CASSPRQGSTYEQYF
CDR3nt: TGTGCCAGCAGTCCACGACAGGGCAGCACCTACGAGCAGTACTTC

d_gene: -
j_gene: TRBJ2-2
abundance: -
v_gene: TRBV18
CDR3aa: CASSPPNGAVAGELFF
CDR3nt: TGTGCCAGCTCACCACCGAACGGAGCTGTTGCCGGGGAGCTGTTTTTT

d_gene: TRBD2
j_gene: TRBJ2-3
abundance: -
v_gene: TRBV10-1
CDR3aa: CASSKTGSSGTSTDTQYF
CDR3nt: TGCGCCAGCAGTAAGACCGGCTCTAGCGGGACTAGCACAGATACGCAGTATTTT

d_gene: TRBD2
j_gene: TRBJ2-7
abundance: -
v_gene: TRBV9
CDR3aa: CASSVAGLAGVYEQYF
CDR3nt: TGTGCCAGCAGCGTAGCTGGCCTAGCGGGAGTGTACGAGCAGTACTTC

d_gene: -
j_gene: TRBJ2-7
abundance: -
v_gene: TRBV27
CDR3aa: CASSLYNSLPYEQYF
CDR3nt: TGTGCCAGCAGTTTATACAACAGCCTTCCCTACGAGCAGTACTTC